The entry that follows covers one T cell receptor (beta chain) sequence. This clonotype was counted between two and nine times. The antigen it binds to is not known. No much larger clonotype is one base removed from it; base qualities were not supplied. The entry originates in a study of identical twins (TCRdb year 2016). At the level of the whole study: TCR alpha and beta repertoires from monozygotic twins, unrelated adults of various ages and cord blood were deep-sequenced to test whether fetal clonotypes persist. To rule out contamination, the twin experiments were replicated at different times with different library preparation protocols.

All donors were healthy Caucasians. The twin cohort comprised three pairs of female monozygotic twins, all aged about 18 to 30 years. CD4+ and CD8+ T cell populations were isolated with positive isolation kits from Invitrogen. Receptor amplification or capture employed 5' RACE. The data were produced on an Illumina HiSeq 2000. A universal primer binding site was introduced by template switching, and a unique molecular identifier was present in the final cDNA, enabling accurate counting of TCR cDNA molecules. Specific primers in the conserved constant-segment region were used to synthesize first-strand cDNA for TCR alpha and beta chains. To control for contamination, each cDNA library was double barcoded with a SMART-Mk sample barcode plus Illumina barcodes. Two successive PCR steps introduced TruSeq adapter sequences along with Illumina sample barcodes. The Illumina HiSeq platform was used with custom primers to sequence TCR alpha and beta cDNA libraries. In the authors' own workflow: Raw reads were processed with MiGEC to extract unique molecular identifiers, and MiXCR was used to determine CDR3 positions. For each individual, recombination models were inferred using an EM algorithm with the repgenHMM and IGoR tools. The analysis of shared clonotypes was done with the tcR package in R, with sharing normalized by the product of cloneset sizes. To study raw recombination without the effects of thymic and clonal selection, out-of-frame nonproductive sequences were analyzed. TCRdb handled the public reads itself, with Q25 trimming in fastp and clone calling in MiXCR, and kept productive beta chains. Rows with a matching CDR3 protein are joined into one entry that keeps the most common DNA and genes. None of the V and J calls come from the authors' own analysis; TCRdb made them. This sample holds roughly 280,000 distinct CDR3 sequences; roughly 8.6% were observed only once. Roughly 7% of the sample is held by the ten biggest clonotypes.

Here is what the overall study found, with its caveats: Excess twin sharing in beta out-of-frame sequences was weaker because fewer shared sequences lowered the signal-to-noise ratio. Because the same donors could not be followed over many years, the conclusions relied on cross-sectional statistical analysis. Recombination models systematically underestimated out-of-frame TCR alpha sharing in monozygotic twins but agreed with sharing between unrelated individuals. Invariant T cells such as MAIT and iNKT could partly confound zero-insertion analyses, though diverse VJ usage argued against this for most clonotypes. Abundant cord blood beta clonotypes had fewer insertions, young adult naive repertoires showed a similar but weaker trend, and memory repertoires showed no such trend. Out-of-frame TCR alpha sequences shared between twins showed an excess of low generation-probability sequences compared with coincidental sharing between unrelated individuals.

The germline V end is reduced by 5 bases and the J end by 6 bases; junction bases left unmatched: 13. Including the terminal cysteine and phenylalanine, the CDR3 comprises 16 residues. CDR3 DNA is the only sequence kept; it has 48 bases, read in frame from the first base. The data also belong to a second study, concerning yellow fever vaccine responses in identical twins. The other study reports the following: The T cell response to vaccination in identical twins was reported by the authors to appear partly convergent and partly personalized. In the study, vaccine-responding T cell clones were precisely tracked in identical twins.

The sequence links TRBV12-3 or TRBV12-4 to TRBJ1-2; 9 central nucleotides agree with TRBD1. Source material: CD8+ T cells sorted from blood. The sequence derives from a woman younger than 35 in good health. The CDR3 in this case is CASSLTRDRVLDGYTF. The DNA is TGTGCCAGCAGTCTAACCCGGGACAGGGTTCTCGATGGCTACACCTTC.